The source of this T cell receptor beta chain is a study of blood T cell repertoires in COVID-19. Overall study context: Acute and convalescent COVID-19 specimens originated in the United States, Italy and Spain.

V shed 2 bases and J 3 bases; nucleotides not matched to a gene: 4. There are 14 residues in the CDR3. In germline, CDR1 is MGHDK, CDR2 SYGVNS. Profiling relied on immunoSEQ multiplex PCR, and the TCRdb table lists in-frame clones only, not all of them. This table has roughly 240,000 clones, about 90% appearing once. This TCR was sampled from a woman between 25 and 40 years old who had recovered from COVID-19. Sample: peripheral blood. The chain links TRBV25-1 to TRBJ2-7, with 7 nucleotides matching TRBD1. The DNA of the CDR3 is TGTGCCAGCAGTGAAGGGACAGTCTTCTACGAGCAGTACTTC. Encoded protein: CASSEGTVFYEQYF.